This section outlines one T cell receptor (beta chain) sequence together with its context. Its specificity is unknown. This record comes from a study of shared clonotypes between healthy human individuals. Study-level background: For every donor, three CD4 naive, three CD4 memory, two CD8 naive and one CD8 memory plates were used. Whole-study findings and limits: Across subsets, estimated richness was generally greater for naive than for memory populations. The low donor count limited represented genetic and exposure-history diversity.

Only in-frame clones appear in the TCRdb table, and some are missing; sequencing was by immunoSEQ multiplex PCR. There are over a million clones in the sample; roughly 80% occur only once, and about 1.5% lies in the top ten. This CDR3 is 17 amino acids long. Trimming took 1 base from V and 6 from J, leaving 18 bases between them. Germline-derived CDR1 and CDR2 are SGHTA and FQGTGA. The sample taken for sequencing was memory CD4+ T cells sorted from blood. Subset specified: CD45RA-negative fraction. This sequence joins TRBV7-3 and TRBJ2-2; D tentatively reads TRBD1 or TRBD2 (6 bases each). The TCR was taken from a man younger than 35 in good health. CDR3 coding DNA: TGTGCCAGCAGCTTAATACCCGGGGGCGCCAACCCCGGGGAGCTGTTTTTT. It is translated as CASSLIPGGANPGELFF.